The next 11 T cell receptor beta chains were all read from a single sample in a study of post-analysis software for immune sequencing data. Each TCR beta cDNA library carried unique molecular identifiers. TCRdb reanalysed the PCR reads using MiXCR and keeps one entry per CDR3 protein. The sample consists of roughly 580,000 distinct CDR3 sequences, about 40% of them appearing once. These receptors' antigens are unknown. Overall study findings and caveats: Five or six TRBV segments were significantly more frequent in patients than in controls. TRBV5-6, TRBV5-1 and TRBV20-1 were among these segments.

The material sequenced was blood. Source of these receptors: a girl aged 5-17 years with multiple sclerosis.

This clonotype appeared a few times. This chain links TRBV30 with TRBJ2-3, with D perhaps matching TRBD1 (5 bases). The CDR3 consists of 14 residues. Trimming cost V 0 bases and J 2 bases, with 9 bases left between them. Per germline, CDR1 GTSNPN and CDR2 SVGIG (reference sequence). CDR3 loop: CAWSVGQYTDTQYF. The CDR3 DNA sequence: TGTGCCTGGAGTGTGGGGCAGTACACAGATACGCAGTATTTT. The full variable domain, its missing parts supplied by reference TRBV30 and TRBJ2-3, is SQTIHQWPATLVQPVGSPLSLECTVEGTSNPNLYWYRQAAGRGLQLLFYSVGIGQISSEVPQNLSASRPQDRQFILSSKKLLLSDSGFYLCAWSVGQYTDTQYFGPGTRLTVL.

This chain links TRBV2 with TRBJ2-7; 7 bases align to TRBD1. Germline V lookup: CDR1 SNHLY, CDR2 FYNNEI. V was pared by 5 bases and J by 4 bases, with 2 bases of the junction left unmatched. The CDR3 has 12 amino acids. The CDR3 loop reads CASSKTGYEQYF. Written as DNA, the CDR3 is TGTGCCAGCAGTAAGACAGGGTACGAGCAGTACTTC.

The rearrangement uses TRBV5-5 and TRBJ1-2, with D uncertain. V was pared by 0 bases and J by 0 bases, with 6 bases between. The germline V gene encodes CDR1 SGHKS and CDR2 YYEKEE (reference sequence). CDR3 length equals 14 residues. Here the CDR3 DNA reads TGTGCCAGCAGCTTGGCGGCATCTAACTATGGCTACACCTTC. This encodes CASSLAASNYGYTF.

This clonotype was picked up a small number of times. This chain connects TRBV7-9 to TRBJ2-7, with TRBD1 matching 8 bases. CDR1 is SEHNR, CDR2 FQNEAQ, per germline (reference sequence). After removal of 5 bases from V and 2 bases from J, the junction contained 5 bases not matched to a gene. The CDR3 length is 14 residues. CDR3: CASSVPGQAYEQYF. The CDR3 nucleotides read TGTGCCAGCAGCGTACCGGGACAGGCCTACGAGCAGTACTTC.

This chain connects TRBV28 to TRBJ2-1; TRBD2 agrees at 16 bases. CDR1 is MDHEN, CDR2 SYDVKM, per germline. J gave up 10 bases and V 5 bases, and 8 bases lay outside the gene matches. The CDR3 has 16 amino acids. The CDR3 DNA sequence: TGTGCCAGCAGTGCCCCCGGGACTAGCGGGGGGGACGAGCAGTTCTTC. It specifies CASSAPGTSGGDEQFF.

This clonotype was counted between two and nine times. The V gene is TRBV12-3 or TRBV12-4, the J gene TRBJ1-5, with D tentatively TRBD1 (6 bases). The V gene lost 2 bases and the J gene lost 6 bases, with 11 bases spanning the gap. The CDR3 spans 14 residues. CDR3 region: CASSLRTEGQPQHF. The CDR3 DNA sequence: TGTGCCAGCAGTTTACGGACAGAGGGTCAGCCCCAGCATTTT.

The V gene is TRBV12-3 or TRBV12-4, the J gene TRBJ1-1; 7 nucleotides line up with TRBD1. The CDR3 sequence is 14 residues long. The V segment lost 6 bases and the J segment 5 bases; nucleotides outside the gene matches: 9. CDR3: CASRGQTLRTEAFF. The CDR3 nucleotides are TGTGCCAGCAGGGGACAGACCCTGCGTACTGAAGCTTTCTTT.

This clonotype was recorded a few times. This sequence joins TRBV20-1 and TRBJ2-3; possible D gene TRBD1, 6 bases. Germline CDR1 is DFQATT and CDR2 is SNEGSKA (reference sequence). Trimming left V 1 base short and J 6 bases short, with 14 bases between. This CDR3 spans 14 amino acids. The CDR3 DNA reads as TGCAGTGCTAGAGTGGGGGCGTTGGGGGATACGCAGTATTTT. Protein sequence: CSARVGALGDTQYF.

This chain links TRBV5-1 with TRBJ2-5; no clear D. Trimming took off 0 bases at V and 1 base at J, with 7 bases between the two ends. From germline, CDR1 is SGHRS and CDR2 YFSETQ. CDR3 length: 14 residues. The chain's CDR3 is CASSLVHIQETQYF. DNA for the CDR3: TGCGCCAGCAGCTTGGTGCACATCCAAGAGACCCAGTACTTC.

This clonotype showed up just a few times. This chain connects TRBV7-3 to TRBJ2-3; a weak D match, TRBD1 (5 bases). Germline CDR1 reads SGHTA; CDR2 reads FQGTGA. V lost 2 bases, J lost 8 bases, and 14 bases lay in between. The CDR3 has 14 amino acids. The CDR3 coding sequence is TGTGCCAGCAGCTTAGGGCAGGGTCGAGGTACGCAGTATTTT. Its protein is CASSLGQGRGTQYF.

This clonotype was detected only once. CDR3 protein: CASSTGRRGYTF. The CDR3 coding sequence is TGTGCCAGCAGCACAGGGAGACGCGGCTACACCTTC. The chain combines TRBV7-9 with TRBJ1-2; a possible D gene is TRBD1 (6 bases). Trimming took 5 bases from V and 8 from J, leaving 12 bases between them. Germline assignment: CDR1 SEHNR and CDR2 FQNEAQ (reference sequence). This CDR3 has 12 residues.